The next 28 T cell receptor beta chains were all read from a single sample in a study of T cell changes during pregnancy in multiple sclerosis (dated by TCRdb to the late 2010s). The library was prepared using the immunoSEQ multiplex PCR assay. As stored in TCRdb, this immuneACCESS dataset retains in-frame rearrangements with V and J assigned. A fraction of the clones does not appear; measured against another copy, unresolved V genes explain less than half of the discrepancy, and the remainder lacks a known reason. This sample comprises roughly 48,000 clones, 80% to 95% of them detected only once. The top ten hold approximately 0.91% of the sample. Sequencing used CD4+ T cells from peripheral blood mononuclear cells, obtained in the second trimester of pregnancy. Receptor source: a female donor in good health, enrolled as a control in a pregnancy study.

CDR3 protein: CASRGLAGGYEQYF. CDR3 nucleotide sequence: TGTGCCAGCAGGGGACTAGCGGGTGGGTACGAGCAGTACTTC. This chain uses TRBV6-5 with TRBJ2-5; 12 bases are shared with TRBD2. The end of the DNA fits TRBJ2-7 better, so the J call may be wrong. The germline V gene encodes CDR1 MNHEY and CDR2 SVGAGI. This CDR3 is 14 amino acids long.

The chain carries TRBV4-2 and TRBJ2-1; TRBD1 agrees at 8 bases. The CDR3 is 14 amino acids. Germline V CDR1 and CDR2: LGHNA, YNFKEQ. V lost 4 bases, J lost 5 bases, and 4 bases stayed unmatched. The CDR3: CASSLTGGNNEQFF. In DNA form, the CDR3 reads TGTGCCAGCAGCCTCACAGGGGGAAACAATGAGCAGTTCTTC.

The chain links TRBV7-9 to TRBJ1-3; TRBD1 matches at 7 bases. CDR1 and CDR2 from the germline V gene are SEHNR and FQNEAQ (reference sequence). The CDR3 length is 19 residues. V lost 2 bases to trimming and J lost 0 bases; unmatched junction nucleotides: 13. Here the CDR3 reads CASSLPRGQDFSSGNTIYF. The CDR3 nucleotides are TGTGCCAGCAGCTTACCTAGAGGACAGGATTTCAGCTCTGGAAACACCATATATTTT.

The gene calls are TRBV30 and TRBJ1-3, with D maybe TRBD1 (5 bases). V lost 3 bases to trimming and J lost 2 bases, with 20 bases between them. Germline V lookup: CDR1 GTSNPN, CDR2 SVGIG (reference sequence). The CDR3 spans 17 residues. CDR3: CAWREPLGGKPGNTIYF. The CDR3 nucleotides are TGTGCCTGGAGGGAACCTCTGGGGGGGAAACCTGGAAACACCATATATTTT.

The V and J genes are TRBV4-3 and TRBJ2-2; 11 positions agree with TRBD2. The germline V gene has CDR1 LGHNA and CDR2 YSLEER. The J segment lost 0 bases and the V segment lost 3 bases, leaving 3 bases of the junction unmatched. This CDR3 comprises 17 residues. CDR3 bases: TGCGCCAGCAGCCACGTAGCGGGAGGGCCGAACACCGGGGAGCTGTTTTTT. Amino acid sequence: CASSHVAGGPNTGELFF.

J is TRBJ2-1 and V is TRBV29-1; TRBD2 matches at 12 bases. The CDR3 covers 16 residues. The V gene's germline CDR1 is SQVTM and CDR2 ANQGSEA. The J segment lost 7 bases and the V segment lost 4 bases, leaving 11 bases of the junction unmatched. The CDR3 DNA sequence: TGCAGCGTTGGCCTTTCTAGCGGGAGGGCCTGGAATGAGCAGTTCTTC. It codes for CSVGLSSGRAWNEQFF.

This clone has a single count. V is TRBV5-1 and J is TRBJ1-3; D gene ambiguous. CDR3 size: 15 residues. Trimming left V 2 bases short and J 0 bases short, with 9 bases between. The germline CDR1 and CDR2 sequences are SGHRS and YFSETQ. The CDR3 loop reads CASSLEQNSGNTIYF. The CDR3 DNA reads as TGCGCCAGCAGCTTAGAACAGAACTCTGGAAACACCATATATTTT.

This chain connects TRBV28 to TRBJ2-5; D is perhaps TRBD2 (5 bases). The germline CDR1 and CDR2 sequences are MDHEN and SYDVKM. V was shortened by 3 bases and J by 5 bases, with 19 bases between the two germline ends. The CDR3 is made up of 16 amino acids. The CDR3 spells CASSFLSSSGGETQYF. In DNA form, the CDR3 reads TGTGCCAGCAGTTTTCTCTCTAGCTCGGGTGGGGAGACCCAGTACTTC.

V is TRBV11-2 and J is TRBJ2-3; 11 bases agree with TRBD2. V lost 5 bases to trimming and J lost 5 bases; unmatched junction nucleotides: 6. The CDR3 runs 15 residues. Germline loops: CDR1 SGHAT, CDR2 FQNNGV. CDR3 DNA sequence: TGTGCCAGCAGCCCACAGCTAGCGGGAGGAGATACGCAGTATTTT. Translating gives CASSPQLAGGDTQYF.

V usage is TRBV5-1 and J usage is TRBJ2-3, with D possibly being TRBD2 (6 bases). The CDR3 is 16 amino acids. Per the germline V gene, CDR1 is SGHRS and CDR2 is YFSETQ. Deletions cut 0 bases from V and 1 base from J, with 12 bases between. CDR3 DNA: TGCGCCAGCAGCTTGGCCACCGGGAGAGGCACAGATACGCAGTATTTT. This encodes CASSLATGRGTDTQYF.

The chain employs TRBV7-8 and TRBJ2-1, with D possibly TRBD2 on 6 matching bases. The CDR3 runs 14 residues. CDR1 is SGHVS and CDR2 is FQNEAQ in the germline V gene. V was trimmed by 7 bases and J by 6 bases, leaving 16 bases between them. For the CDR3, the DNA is TGTGCCAGCAAGAACCCGGGACTCTTCAATGAGCAGTTCTTC. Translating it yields CASKNPGLFNEQFF.

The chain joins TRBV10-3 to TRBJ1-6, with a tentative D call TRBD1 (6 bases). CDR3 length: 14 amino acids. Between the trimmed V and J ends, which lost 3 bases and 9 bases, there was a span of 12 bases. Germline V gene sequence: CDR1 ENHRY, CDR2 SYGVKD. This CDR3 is CAISDLIQGSPLHF. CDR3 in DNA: TGTGCCATCAGTGATTTAATACAGGGTTCACCCCTCCACTTT.

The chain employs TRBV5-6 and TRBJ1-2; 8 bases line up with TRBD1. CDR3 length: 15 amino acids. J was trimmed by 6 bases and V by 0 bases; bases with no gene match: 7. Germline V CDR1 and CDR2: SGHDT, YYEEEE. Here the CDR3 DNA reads TGTGCCAGCAGCTTGGACTGGACAGGGTCGCATGGCTACACCTTC. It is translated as CASSLDWTGSHGYTF.

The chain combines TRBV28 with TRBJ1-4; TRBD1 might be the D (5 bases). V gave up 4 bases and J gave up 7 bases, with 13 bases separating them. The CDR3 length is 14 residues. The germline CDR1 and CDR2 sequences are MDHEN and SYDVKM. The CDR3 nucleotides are TGTGCCAGCAGTTGGGGGGGTGGTCGTGAAAAACTGTTTTTT. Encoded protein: CASSWGGGREKLFF.

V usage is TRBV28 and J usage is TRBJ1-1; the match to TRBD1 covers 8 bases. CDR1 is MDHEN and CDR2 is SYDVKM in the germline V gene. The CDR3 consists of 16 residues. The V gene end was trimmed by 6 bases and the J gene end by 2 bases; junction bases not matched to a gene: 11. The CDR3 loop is CASSRAGGTSNTEAFF. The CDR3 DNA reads TGTGCCAGCAGCCGAGCAGGGGGCACCTCCAACACTGAAGCTTTCTTT.

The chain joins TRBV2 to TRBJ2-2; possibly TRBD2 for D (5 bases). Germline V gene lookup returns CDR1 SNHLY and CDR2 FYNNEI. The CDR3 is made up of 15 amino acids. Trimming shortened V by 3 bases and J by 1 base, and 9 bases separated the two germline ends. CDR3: CASSDPGRNTGELFF. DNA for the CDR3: TGTGCCAGCAGTGATCCGGGAAGGAACACCGGGGAGCTGTTTTTT.

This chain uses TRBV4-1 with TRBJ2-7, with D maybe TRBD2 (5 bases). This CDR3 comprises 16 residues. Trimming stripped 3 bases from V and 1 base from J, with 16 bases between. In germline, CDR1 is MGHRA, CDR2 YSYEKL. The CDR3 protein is CASSHPIRGRSYEQYF. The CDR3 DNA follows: TGCGCCAGCAGCCATCCAATAAGAGGGCGGTCCTACGAGCAGTACTTC.

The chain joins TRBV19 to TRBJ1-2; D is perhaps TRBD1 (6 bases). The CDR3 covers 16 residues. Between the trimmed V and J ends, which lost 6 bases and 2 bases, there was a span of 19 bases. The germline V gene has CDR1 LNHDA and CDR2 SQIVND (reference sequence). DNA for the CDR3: TGTGCCAGTAGGCGGACAGCGGAAAACCCCAACTATGGCTACACCTTC. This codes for CASRRTAENPNYGYTF.

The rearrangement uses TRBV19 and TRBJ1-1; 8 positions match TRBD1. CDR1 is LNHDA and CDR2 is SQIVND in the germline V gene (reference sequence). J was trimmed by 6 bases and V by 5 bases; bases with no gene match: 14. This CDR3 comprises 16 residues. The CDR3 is CASSLLRGQGPSEAFF. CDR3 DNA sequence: TGTGCCAGTAGTCTTTTGAGAGGACAGGGTCCATCTGAAGCTTTCTTT.

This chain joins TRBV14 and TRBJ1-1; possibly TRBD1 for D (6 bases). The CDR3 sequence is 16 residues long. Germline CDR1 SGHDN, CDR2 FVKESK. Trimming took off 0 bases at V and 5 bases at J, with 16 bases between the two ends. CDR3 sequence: CASSQDMGGGRTEAFF. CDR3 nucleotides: TGTGCCAGCAGCCAAGATATGGGAGGGGGAAGAACTGAAGCTTTCTTT. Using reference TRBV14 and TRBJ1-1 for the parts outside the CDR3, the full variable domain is EAGVTQFPSHSVIEKGQTVTLRCDPISGHDNLYWYRRVMGKEIKFLLHFVKESKQDESGMPNNRFLAERTGGTYSTLKVQPAELEDSGVYFCASSQDMGGGRTEAFFGQGTRLTVV.

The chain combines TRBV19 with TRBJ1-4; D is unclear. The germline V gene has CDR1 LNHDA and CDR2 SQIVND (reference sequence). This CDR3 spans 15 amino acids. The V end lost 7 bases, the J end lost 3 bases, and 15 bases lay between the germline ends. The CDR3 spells CASTPTWAANEKLFF. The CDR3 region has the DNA TGTGCCAGTACCCCGACGTGGGCAGCTAATGAAAAACTGTTTTTT.

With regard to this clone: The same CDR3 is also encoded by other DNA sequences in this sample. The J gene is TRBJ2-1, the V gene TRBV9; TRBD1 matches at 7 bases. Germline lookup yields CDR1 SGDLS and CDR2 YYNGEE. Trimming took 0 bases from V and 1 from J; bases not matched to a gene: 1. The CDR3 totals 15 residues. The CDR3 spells CASSVGQGSYNEQFF. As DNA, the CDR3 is TGTGCCAGCAGCGTAGGACAGGGATCCTACAATGAGCAGTTCTTC. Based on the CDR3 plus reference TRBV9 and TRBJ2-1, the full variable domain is DSGVTQTPKHLITATGQRVTLRCSPRSGDLSVYWYQQSLDQGLQFLIQYYNGEERAKGNILERFSAQQFPDLHSELNLSSLELGDSALYFCASSVGQGSYNEQFFGPGTRLTVL.

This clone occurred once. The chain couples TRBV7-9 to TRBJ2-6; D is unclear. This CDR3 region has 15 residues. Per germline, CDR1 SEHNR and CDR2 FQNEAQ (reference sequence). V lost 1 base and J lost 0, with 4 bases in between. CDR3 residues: CASSLGASGANVLTF. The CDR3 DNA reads TGTGCCAGCAGCTTAGGAGCCTCTGGGGCCAACGTCCTGACTTTC.

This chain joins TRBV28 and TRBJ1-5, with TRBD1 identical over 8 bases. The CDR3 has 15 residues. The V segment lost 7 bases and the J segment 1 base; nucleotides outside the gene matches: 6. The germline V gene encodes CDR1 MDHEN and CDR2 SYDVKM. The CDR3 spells CASIQGARSNQPQHF. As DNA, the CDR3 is TGTGCCAGCATTCAGGGGGCGCGAAGCAATCAGCCCCAGCATTTT.

This chain's CDR3 is CASSPGGTSSYEQYF. The CDR3 DNA follows: TGTGCCAGCAGTCCAGGAGGGACTTCTTCCTACGAGCAGTACTTC. This sequence joins TRBV7-9 and TRBJ2-7; weak D call: TRBD2 (6 bases). The germline V and J ends were trimmed by 6 bases and 1 base, with 16 bases remaining between them. The length of the CDR3 is 15 residues. The germline V gene encodes CDR1 SEHNR and CDR2 FQNEAQ (reference sequence).

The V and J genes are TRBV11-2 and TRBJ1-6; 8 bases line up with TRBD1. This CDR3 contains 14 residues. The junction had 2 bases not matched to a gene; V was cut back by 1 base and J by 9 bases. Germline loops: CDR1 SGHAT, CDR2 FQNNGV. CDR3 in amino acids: CASSLGQGFSPLHF. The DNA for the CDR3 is TGTGCCAGCAGCTTAGGACAGGGGTTTTCACCCCTCCACTTT.

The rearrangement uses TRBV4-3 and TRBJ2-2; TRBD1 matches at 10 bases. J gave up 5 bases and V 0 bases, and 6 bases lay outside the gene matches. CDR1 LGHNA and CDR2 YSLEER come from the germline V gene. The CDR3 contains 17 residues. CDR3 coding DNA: TGCGCCAGCAGCCAAGATCGACAGGGGGCGAGGACCGGGGAGCTGTTTTTT. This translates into CASSQDRQGARTGELFF.

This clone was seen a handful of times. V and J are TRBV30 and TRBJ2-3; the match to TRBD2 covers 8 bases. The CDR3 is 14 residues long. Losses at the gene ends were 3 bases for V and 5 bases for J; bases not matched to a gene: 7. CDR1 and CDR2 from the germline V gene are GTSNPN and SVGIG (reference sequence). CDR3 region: CAWSLGLGEDTQYF. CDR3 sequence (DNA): TGTGCCTGGAGCCTGGGACTAGGGGAAGATACGCAGTATTTT. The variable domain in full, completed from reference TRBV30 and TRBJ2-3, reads SQTIHQWPATLVQPVGSPLSLECTVEGTSNPNLYWYRQAAGRGLQLLFYSVGIGQISSEVPQNLSASRPQDRQFILSSKKLLLSDSGFYLCAWSLGLGEDTQYFGPGTRLTVL.